This record covers a single T cell receptor (beta chain). What it binds is unknown. Germline-derived CDR1 and CDR2 are SGDLS and YYNGEE. V was trimmed by 3 bases and J by 5 bases, leaving 14 bases between them. This CDR3 is built from 14 residues. The data originate from a study of shared clonotypes between healthy human individuals. Study-wide findings and caveats: Around 5% was the fraction of naive CD4 clonotypes found shared across a few donors.

Replicate PCRs for sorted subsets used around 200 ng DNA; this equaled about 30,000 T cell genomes. TCRdb's table, derived via immunoSEQ multiplex PCR, lists solely in-frame clones and lacks some. The sample comprises fewer than 700,000 clones, approximately 95% of which are singletons, and about 0.11% rests with the top ten. Positive CCR7 selection of CD45RO-negative cells yielded the naive CD8 cells, and terminally differentiated effector memory CD45RA+ cells were excluded. HIV-negative, healthy adults without recent acute infections or vaccinations were the donors. Sequencing was performed on naive CD8+ T cells sorted from blood. The sequence was collected from a woman aged 25-40 years in good health. The chain couples TRBV9 to TRBJ1-2; D call uncertain. The CDR3 nucleotides read TGTGCCAGCAGCGCCCCCAATCGCGGGTATGGCTACACCTTC. Its protein is CASSAPNRGYGYTF.